These 8 T cell receptor beta chains were all obtained from the same sample, sequenced in a study of T cells in Graves' hyperthyroidism and ophthalmopathy. TCR beta CDR3 regions were amplified from RNA transcripts. When the TCR CDR3 underwent first-round RT-PCR, the HTBI primer set was used. TCRdb analysed the multiplex PCR reads with MiXCR anew, one entry per CDR3 protein. This sample has hundreds of thousands of distinct CDR3 sequences, with approximately 14% found just once. Source material: blood. Receptors originate from a woman in her twenties or thirties with Graves' hyperthyroidism that later progressed to Graves' ophthalmopathy.

This clonotype was seen many times. The genes are TRBV10-3 and TRBJ1-1, with D possibly TRBD1 on 5 matching bases. From germline, CDR1 is ENHRY and CDR2 SYGVKD. V was cut by 6 bases and J by 0 bases, with 8 bases left in between. The CDR3 covers 13 residues. The CDR3 spells CAIRRGLNTEAFF. For the CDR3, the DNA is TGTGCCATCAGGAGGGGATTGAACACTGAAGCTTTCTTT.

This clonotype was picked up many times. The chain's CDR3 is CASSSKGRGNGELFF. The CDR3 nucleotides are TGTGCCAGCAGTTCCAAGGGACGTGGTAACGGGGAGCTGTTTTTT. This rearrangement joins TRBV12-3 or TRBV12-4 to TRBJ2-2, with D possibly being TRBD1 or TRBD2 (5 bases each). Trimming removed 4 bases at V and 7 bases at J, with 16 bases between. There are 15 residues in the CDR3.

The chain has TRBV29-1 and TRBJ1-1; the D gene is possibly TRBD1 (5 bases). The V gene's germline CDR1 is SQVTM and CDR2 ANQGSEA. Trimming stripped 4 bases from V and 11 bases from J, with 14 bases between. CDR3 length equals 11 residues. The CDR3: CSVVSGEGAFF. The CDR3 DNA follows: TGCAGCGTTGTATCGGGGGAGGGGGCTTTCTTT.

This clonotype appeared many times. The chain is built from TRBV7-2 and TRBJ1-4, with D possibly TRBD1 on 5 matching bases. Germline CDR1 is SGHTA and CDR2 is FQGNSA. The CDR3 runs to 15 residues. Trimming shortened V by 5 bases and J by 2 bases, and 12 bases separated the two germline ends. The CDR3 loop is CASSPGGVTNEKLFF. DNA of the CDR3: TGTGCCAGCAGCCCCGGAGGGGTGACTAATGAAAAACTGTTTTTT.

This clonotype appeared many times. The chain combines TRBV20-1 with TRBJ2-7; perhaps D is TRBD1 or TRBD2 (5 bases each). V lost 2 bases to trimming and J lost 5 bases, with 16 bases between them. This CDR3 spans 14 amino acids. Germline CDR1 and CDR2: DFQATT and SNEGSKA (reference sequence). The CDR3 DNA is TGCAGTGCTAGACATCCCGGGACCCCAGACGAGCAGTACTTC. It translates to CSARHPGTPDEQYF.

The chain employs TRBV4-3 and TRBJ2-2; 9 bases fit TRBD1. The CDR3 is made up of 13 amino acids. Germline assignment: CDR1 LGHNA and CDR2 YSLEER. V lost 4 bases and J lost 7; bases outside the gene matches: 1. CDR3 coding DNA: TGCGCCAGCAGCCGGGACAGGGACGGGGAGCTGTTTTTT. It translates to CASSRDRDGELFF.

This clonotype showed up just a few times. The V gene is TRBV7-9, the J gene TRBJ2-3; the match to TRBD2 covers 12 bases. Per the germline V gene, CDR1 is SEHNR and CDR2 is FQNEAQ (reference sequence). The CDR3 consists of 15 residues. V lost 5 bases and J lost 5; bases outside the gene matches: 5. The CDR3: CASSPRLAGEDTQYF. Here the CDR3 DNA reads TGTGCCAGCAGCCCCAGACTAGCGGGAGAAGATACGCAGTATTTT.

This clonotype was seen ten or more times. The genes are TRBV6-1 and TRBJ2-7, with 9 bases identical to TRBD1. Germline V gene data show CDR1 as MNHNS and CDR2 as SASEGT. The CDR3 covers 15 residues. J gave up 0 bases and V 4 bases, and 4 bases lay outside the gene matches. DNA for the CDR3: TGTGCCAGCAGTGTGGACAGGGGAAGCTCCTACGAGCAGTACTTC. Amino acids: CASSVDRGSSYEQYF.